This T cell receptor (beta chain) was observed in a study of human T cells and chemical hapten exposure. On the study more broadly: All patients underwent weekly scalp dosing with diphenylcyclopropenone for the full roughly 24-week study.

Individual cDNA molecules each carried unique molecular identifiers attached by the library. TCRdb independently ran MiXCR on the RACE reads; one entry per CDR3 protein. The profile shows about 270,000 distinct CDR3 sequences, around 7.7% of them singletons. The time point here: pre-sensitization, week 0. Sample treatment: therapeutic diphenylcyclopropenone sensitization with weekly scalp DPC. Trimming removed 0 bases from V and 9 bases from J, with 11 bases in between. Germline V lookup: CDR1 LGHNA, CDR2 YSLEER. This CDR3 has 13 amino acids. Sequencing was performed on whole blood, taken in connection with sensitization to the hapten diphenylcyclopropenone (DPC). The receptor comes from a man aged 18 to 29 with alopecia areata. Some clones in this sample may be carry-over from other donors' samples. The rearrangement links TRBV4-3 to TRBJ1-1; D may be TRBD1 (5 bases). The CDR3 bases are TGCGCCAGCAGCCAAGACCTCAGGGTAAAAGCTTTCTTT. Translation gives CASSQDLRVKAFF.